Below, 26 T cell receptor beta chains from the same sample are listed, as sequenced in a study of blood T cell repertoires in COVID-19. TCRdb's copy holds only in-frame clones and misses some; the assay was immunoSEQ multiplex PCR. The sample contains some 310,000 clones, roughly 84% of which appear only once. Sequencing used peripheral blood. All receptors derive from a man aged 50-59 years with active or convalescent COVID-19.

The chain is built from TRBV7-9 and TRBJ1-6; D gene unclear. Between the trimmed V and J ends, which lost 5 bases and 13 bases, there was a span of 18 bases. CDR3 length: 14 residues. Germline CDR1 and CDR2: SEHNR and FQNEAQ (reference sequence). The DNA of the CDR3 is TGTGCCAGCAGCCGGGGATCAAATTTTGCGCCCCTCCACTTT. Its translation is CASSRGSNFAPLHF.

CDR3 residues: CASSKMTGVNTEAFF. DNA for the CDR3: TGTGCCAGCAGCAAGATGACAGGGGTGAACACTGAAGCTTTCTTT. The chain uses TRBV7-6 and TRBJ1-1, with 8 nucleotides matching TRBD1. The CDR3 is made up of 15 amino acids. Germline V gives CDR1 SGHVS, CDR2 FNYEAQ. The V segment lost 5 bases and the J segment 0 bases; nucleotides outside the gene matches: 5.

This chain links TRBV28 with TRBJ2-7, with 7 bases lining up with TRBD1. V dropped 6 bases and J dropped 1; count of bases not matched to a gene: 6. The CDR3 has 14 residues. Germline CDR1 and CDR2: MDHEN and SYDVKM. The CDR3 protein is CASRRTGRSYEQYF. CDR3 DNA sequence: TGTGCCAGCAGGAGGACAGGACGATCCTACGAGCAGTACTTC.

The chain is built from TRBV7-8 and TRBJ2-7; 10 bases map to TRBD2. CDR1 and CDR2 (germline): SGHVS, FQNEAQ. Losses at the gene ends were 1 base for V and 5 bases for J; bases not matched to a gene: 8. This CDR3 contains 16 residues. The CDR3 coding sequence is TGTGCCAGCAGCTTAGTGCTAGCGGGAGCTGGGGACGAGCAGTACTTC. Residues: CASSLVLAGAGDEQYF.

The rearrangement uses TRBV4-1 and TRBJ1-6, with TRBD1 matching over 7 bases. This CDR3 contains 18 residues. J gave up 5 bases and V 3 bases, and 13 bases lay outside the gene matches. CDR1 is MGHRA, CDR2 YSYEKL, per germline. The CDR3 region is CASSQLLQAQGDNSPLHF. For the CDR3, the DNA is TGCGCCAGCAGCCAGTTGTTGCAGGCCCAGGGGGATAATTCACCCCTCCACTTT.

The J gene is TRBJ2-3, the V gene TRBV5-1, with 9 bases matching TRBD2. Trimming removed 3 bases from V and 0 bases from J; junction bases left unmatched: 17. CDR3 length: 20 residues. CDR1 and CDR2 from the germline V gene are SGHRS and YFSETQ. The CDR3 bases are TGCGCCAGCAGCTATAAAACCTTTAGCGGGGGCCGCGCTAGCACAGATACGCAGTATTTT. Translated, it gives CASSYKTFSGGRASTDTQYF.

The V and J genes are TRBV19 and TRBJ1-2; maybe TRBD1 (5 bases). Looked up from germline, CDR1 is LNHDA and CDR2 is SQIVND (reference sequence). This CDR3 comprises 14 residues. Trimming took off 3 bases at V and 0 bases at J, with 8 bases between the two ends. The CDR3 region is CASSIDRANYGYTF. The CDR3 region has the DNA TGTGCCAGTAGTATTGACAGAGCTAACTATGGCTACACCTTC.

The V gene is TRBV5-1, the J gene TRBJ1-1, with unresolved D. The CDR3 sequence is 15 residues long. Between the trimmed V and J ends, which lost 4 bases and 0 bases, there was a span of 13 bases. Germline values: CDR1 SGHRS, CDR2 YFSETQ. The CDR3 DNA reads TGCGCCAGCAGCCTGCTCTTCGGTATGAACACTGAAGCTTTCTTT. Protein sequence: CASSLLFGMNTEAFF.

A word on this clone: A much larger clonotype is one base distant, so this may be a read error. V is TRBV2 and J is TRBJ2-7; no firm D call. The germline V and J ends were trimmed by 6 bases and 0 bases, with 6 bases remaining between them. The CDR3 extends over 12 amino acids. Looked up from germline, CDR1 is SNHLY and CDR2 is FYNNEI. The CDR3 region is CASSPLSYEQYF. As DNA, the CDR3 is TGTGCCAGCAGCCCCCTCTCCTACGAGCAGTACTTC.

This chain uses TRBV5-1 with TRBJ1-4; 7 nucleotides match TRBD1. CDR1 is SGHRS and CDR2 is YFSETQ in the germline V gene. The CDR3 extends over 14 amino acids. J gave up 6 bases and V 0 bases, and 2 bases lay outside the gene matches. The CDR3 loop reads CASSLEDRHEKLFF. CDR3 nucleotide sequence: TGCGCCAGCAGCTTGGAGGACAGGCATGAAAAACTGTTTTTT. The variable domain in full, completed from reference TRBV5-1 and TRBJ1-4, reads KAGVTQTPRYLIKTRGQQVTLSCSPISGHRSVSWYQQTPGQGLQFLFEYFSETQRNKGNFPGRFSGRQFSNSRSEMNVSTLELGDSALYLCASSLEDRHEKLFFGSGTQLSVL.

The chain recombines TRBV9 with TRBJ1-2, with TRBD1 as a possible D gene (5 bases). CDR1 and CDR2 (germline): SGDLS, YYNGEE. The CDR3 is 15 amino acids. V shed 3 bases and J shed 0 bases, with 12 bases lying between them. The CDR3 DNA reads TGTGCCAGCAGCGCCGCAGGGTTCACTAACTATGGCTACACCTTC. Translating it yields CASSAAGFTNYGYTF.

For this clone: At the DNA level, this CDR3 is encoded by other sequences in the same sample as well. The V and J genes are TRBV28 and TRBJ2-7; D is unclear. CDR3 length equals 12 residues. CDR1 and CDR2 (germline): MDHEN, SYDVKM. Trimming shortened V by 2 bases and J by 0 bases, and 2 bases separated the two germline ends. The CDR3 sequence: CASSLRSYEQYF. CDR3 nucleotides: TGTGCCAGCAGTTTACGCTCCTACGAGCAGTACTTC.

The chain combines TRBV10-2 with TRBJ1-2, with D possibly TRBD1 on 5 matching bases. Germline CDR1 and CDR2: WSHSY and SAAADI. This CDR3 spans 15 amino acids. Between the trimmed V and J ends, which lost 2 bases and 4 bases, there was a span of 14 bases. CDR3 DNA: TGCGCCAGCAGTGAGGGAAGGGACGGGGGCTATGGCTACACCTTC. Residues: CASSEGRDGGYGYTF.

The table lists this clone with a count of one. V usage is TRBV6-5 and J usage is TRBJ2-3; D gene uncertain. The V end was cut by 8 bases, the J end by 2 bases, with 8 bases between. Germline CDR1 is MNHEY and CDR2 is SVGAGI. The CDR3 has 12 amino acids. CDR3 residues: CASGPFTDTQYF. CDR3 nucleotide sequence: TGTGCCAGCGGGCCTTTCACAGATACGCAGTATTTT.

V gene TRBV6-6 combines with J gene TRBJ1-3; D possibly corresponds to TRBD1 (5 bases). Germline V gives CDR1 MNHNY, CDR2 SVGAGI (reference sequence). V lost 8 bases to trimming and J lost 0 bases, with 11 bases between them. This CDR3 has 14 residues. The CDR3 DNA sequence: TGTGCCAGCTCGGACATCTACTCTGGAAACACCATATATTTT. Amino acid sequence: CASSDIYSGNTIYF.

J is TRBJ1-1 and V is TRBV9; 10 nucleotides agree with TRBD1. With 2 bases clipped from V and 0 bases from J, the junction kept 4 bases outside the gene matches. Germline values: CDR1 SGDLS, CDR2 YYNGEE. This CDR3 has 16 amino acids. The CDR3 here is CASSVGQGEMNTEAFF. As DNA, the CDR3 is TGTGCCAGCAGCGTCGGACAGGGGGAAATGAACACTGAAGCTTTCTTT.

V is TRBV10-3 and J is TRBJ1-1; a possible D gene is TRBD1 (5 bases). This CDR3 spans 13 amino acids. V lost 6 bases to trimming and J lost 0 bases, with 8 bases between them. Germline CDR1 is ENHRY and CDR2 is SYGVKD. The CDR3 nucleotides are TGTGCCATCAGAATGACAGTGAACACTGAAGCTTTCTTT. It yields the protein CAIRMTVNTEAFF.

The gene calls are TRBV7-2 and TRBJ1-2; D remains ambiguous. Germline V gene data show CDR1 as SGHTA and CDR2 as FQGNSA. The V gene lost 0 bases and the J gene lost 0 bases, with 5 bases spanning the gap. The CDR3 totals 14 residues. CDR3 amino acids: CASSLALANYGYTF. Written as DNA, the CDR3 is TGTGCCAGCAGCTTAGCACTCGCTAACTATGGCTACACCTTC.

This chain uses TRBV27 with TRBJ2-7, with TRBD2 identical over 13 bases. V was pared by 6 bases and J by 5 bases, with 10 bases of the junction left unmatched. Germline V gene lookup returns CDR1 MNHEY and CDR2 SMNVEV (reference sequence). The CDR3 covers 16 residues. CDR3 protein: CASRRLAGGARHEQYF. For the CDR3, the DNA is TGTGCCAGCAGGCGACTAGCGGGGGGAGCAAGGCACGAGCAGTACTTC.

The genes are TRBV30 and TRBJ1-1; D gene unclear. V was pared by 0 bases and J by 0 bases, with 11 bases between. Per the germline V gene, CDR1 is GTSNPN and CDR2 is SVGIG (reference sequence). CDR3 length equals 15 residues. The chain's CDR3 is CAWSVRRPVNTEAFF. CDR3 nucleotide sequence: TGTGCCTGGAGTGTTCGCAGGCCAGTGAACACTGAAGCTTTCTTT.

The CDR3: CASSRTGESTPLHF. CDR3 sequence (DNA): TGTGCCAGCAGTAGGACAGGGGAGTCTACACCCCTCCACTTT. The chain joins TRBV2 to TRBJ1-6; 9 bases fit TRBD1. This CDR3 region has 14 residues. Unmatched junction bases numbered 7, after V lost 5 bases and J lost 11 bases. The germline CDR1 and CDR2 sequences are SNHLY and FYNNEI.

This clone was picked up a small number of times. As DNA, the CDR3 is TGTGCCAGCGGGCCATACGTCGAGGGTGAAGCTTTCTTT. The encoded protein is CASGPYVEGEAFF. The rearrangement uses TRBV7-2 and TRBJ1-1; D is ambiguous. Per germline, CDR1 SGHTA and CDR2 FQGNSA. Trimming pared 8 bases from V and 7 bases from J, leaving 17 bases between. This CDR3 comprises 13 residues. The full variable domain, completed using reference TRBV7-2 and TRBJ1-1, is GAGVSQSPSNKVTEKGKDVELRCDPISGHTALYWYRQSLGQGLEFLIYFQGNSAPDKSGLPSDRFSAERTGGSVSTLTIQRTQQEDSAVYLCASGPYVEGEAFFGQGTRLTVV.

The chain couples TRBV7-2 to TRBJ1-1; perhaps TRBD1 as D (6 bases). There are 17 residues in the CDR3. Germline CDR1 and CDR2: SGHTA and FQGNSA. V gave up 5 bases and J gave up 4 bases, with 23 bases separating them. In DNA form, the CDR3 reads TGTGCCAGCAGCCATACTGGGGGCAGAGGAGGCCCCACTGAAGCTTTCTTT. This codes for CASSHTGGRGGPTEAFF.

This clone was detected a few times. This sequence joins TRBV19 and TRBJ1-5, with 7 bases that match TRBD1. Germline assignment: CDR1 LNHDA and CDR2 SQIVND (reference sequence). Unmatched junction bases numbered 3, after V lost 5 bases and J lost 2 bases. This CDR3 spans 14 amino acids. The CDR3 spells CASSQGVGNQPQHF. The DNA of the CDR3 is TGTGCCAGTAGTCAGGGGGTTGGCAATCAGCCCCAGCATTTT.

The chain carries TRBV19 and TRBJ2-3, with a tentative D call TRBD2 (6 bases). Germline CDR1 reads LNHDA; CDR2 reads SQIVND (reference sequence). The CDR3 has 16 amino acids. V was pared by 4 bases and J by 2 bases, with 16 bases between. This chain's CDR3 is CASSTGGAELTDTQYF. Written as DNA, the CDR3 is TGTGCCAGTAGTACCGGGGGAGCTGAGCTCACAGATACGCAGTATTTT.

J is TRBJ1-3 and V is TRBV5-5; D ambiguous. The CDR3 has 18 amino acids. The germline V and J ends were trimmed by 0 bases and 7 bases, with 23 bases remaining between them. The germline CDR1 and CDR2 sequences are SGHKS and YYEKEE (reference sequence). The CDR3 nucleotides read TGTGCCAGCAGCTTGGCTCCTAGTGCGGGCTTGAACTGGAACACCATATATTTT. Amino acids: CASSLAPSAGLNWNTIYF.